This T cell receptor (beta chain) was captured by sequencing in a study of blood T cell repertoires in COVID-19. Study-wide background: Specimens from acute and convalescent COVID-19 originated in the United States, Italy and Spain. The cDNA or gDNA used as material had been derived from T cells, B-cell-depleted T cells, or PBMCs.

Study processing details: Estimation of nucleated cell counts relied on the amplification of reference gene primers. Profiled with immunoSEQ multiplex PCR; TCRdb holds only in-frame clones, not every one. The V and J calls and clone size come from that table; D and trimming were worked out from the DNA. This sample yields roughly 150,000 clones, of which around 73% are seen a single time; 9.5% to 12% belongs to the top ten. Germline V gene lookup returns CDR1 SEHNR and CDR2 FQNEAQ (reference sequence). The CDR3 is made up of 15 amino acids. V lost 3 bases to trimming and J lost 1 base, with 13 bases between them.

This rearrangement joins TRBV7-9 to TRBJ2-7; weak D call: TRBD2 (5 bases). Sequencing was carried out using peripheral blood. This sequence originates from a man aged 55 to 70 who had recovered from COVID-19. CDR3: CASSFLRGSSYEQYF. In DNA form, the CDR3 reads TGTGCCAGCAGCTTTTTAAGAGGGTCTTCCTACGAGCAGTACTTC.